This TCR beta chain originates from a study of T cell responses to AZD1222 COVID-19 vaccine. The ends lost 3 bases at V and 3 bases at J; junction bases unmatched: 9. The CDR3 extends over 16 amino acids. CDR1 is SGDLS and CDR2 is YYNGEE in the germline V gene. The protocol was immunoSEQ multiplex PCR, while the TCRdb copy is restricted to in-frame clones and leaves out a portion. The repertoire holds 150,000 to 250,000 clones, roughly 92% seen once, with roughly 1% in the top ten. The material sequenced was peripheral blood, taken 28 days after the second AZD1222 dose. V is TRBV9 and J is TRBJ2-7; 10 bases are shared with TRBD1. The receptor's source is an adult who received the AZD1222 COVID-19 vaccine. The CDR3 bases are TGTGCCAGCAGCGCCGAGCCCCGGGACAGGGGCTACGAGCAGTACTTC. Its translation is CASSAEPRDRGYEQYF.